Following are 26 T cell receptor beta chains from one sample sequenced in a study of T cell responses to AZD1222 COVID-19 vaccine. The method was immunoSEQ multiplex PCR; TCRdb's version includes in-frame clones alone and lacks a portion of them. The table has 150,000 or so clones, around 87% seen once; the top ten hold just over 9%. Sequenced material: peripheral blood, taken 28 days after the second AZD1222 dose. The receptors stem from an adult who received the AZD1222 COVID-19 vaccine.

The V gene is TRBV7-8, the J gene TRBJ1-1, with D possibly being TRBD1 (5 bases). The CDR3 runs to 15 residues. CDR1 and CDR2 from the germline V gene are SGHVS and FQNEAQ. Trimming removed 3 bases at V and 5 bases at J, with 16 bases between. This CDR3 is CASSFREMGGTEAFF. The CDR3, as DNA: TGTGCCAGCAGCTTTCGGGAGATGGGGGGAACTGAAGCTTTCTTT. The complete variable domain, with remaining parts taken from reference TRBV7-8 and TRBJ1-1, reads GAGVSQSPRYKVAKRGQDVALRCDPISGHVSLFWYQQALGQGPEFLTYFQNEAQLDKSGLPSDRFFAERPEGSVSTLKIQRTQQEDSAVYLCASSFREMGGTEAFFGQGTRLTVV.

The gene calls are TRBV28 and TRBJ2-7; a possible D gene is TRBD2 (5 bases). Deletions cut 6 bases from V and 3 bases from J, with 9 bases between. CDR3 size: 12 residues. CDR1 is MDHEN and CDR2 is SYDVKM in the germline V gene. CDR3 sequence (DNA): TGTGCCAGCAGCAAGGGAGTCTACGAGCAGTACTTC. This gives the protein CASSKGVYEQYF.

This clone came up once. The chain uses TRBV5-6 and TRBJ2-3, with D uncertain. CDR3 size: 16 residues. Trimming removed 2 bases at V and 2 bases at J, with 15 bases between. From germline, CDR1 is SGHDT and CDR2 YYEEEE. The CDR3 region is CASSFSTAGFTDTQYF. Here the CDR3 DNA reads TGTGCCAGCAGCTTTTCCACGGCAGGCTTCACAGATACGCAGTATTTT. The whole variable domain, remainder taken from reference TRBV5-6 and TRBJ2-3, is DAGVTQSPTHLIKTRGQQVTLRCSPKSGHDTVSWYQQALGQGPQFIFQYYEEEERQRGNFPDRFSGHQFPNYSSELNVNALLLGDSALYLCASSFSTAGFTDTQYFGPGTRLTVL.

The sample holds one count of this clone. The chain couples TRBV7-2 to TRBJ1-1, with 8 bases lining up with TRBD1. The CDR3 is made up of 18 amino acids. From germline, CDR1 is SGHTA and CDR2 FQGNSA. Losses at the gene ends were 5 bases for V and 4 bases for J; bases not matched to a gene: 18. CDR3 amino acids: CASSRAGQGALGGTEAFF. The CDR3 nucleotides read TGTGCCAGCAGCCGTGCCGGGCAGGGGGCGTTAGGGGGCACTGAAGCTTTCTTT.

The chain joins TRBV7-8 to TRBJ1-1, with TRBD1 matching 7 bases. V gave up 2 bases and J gave up 3 bases; unmatched junction bases: 9. This CDR3 contains 16 residues. The germline CDR1 and CDR2 sequences are SGHVS and FQNEAQ. The CDR3 spells CASSLRGLLEDTEAFF. The CDR3 nucleotides are TGTGCCAGCAGCTTAAGGGGGCTCTTAGAGGACACTGAAGCTTTCTTT.

This chain uses TRBV14 with TRBJ2-1; D is ambiguous. Trimming stripped 4 bases from V and 0 bases from J, with 10 bases between. Germline V gene data show CDR1 as SGHDN and CDR2 as FVKESK. The CDR3 contains 15 residues. CDR3 DNA sequence: TGTGCCAGCAGCCTCAACTCACGCTCCTACAATGAGCAGTTCTTC. Amino acid sequence: CASSLNSRSYNEQFF.

The V gene is TRBV7-9, the J gene TRBJ2-1, with 11 bases lining up with TRBD2. There are 16 residues in the CDR3. V lost 4 bases, J lost 0 bases, and 2 bases stayed unmatched. Germline V gene sequence: CDR1 SEHNR, CDR2 FQNEAQ (reference sequence). CDR3: CASSSTSGDSYNEQFF. CDR3 in DNA: TGTGCCAGCAGCTCGACTAGCGGGGACTCCTACAATGAGCAGTTCTTC. Complete variable domain (other parts from reference TRBV7-9 and TRBJ2-1): DTGVSQNPRHKITKRGQNVTFRCDPISEHNRLYWYRQTLGQGPEFLTYFQNEAQLEKSRLLSDRFSAERPKGSFSTLEIQRTEQGDSAMYLCASSSTSGDSYNEQFFGPGTRLTVL.

This sequence joins TRBV29-1 and TRBJ2-7; possible D gene TRBD1, 5 bases. The CDR3 spans 12 residues. Trimming shortened V by 6 bases and J by 0 bases, and 9 bases separated the two germline ends. Germline-derived CDR1 and CDR2 are SQVTM and ANQGSEA. The CDR3 DNA reads TGCAGCGTCGCGGACAACTCCTACGAGCAGTACTTC. Translated: CSVADNSYEQYF.

The chain combines TRBV6-5 with TRBJ1-5; D perhaps matches TRBD1 (5 bases). The CDR3 runs 13 residues. Germline CDR1 is MNHEY and CDR2 is SVGAGI. Deletions cut 5 bases from V and 4 bases from J, with 9 bases between. The CDR3, as DNA: TGTGCCAGCAGTCGGGGGATTAATCAGCCCCAGCATTTT. This codes for CASSRGINQPQHF.

The chain combines TRBV19 with TRBJ1-5, with D tentatively TRBD1 (5 bases). V dropped 3 bases and J dropped 0 bases, with 12 bases sitting between them. The CDR3 extends over 16 amino acids. Germline-derived CDR1 and CDR2 are LNHDA and SQIVND (reference sequence). CDR3 DNA: TGTGCCAGTAGTATCCGGGGGAGAGATAGCAATCAGCCCCAGCATTTT. Translating it yields CASSIRGRDSNQPQHF.

This clone was counted between two and nine times. The chain uses TRBV28 and TRBJ1-1; D gene uncertain. The CDR3 has 13 amino acids. V was pared by 6 bases and J by 5 bases, with 13 bases between. CDR1 MDHEN and CDR2 SYDVKM come from the germline V gene. The CDR3 sequence is CASRLTRRTEAFF. CDR3 DNA sequence: TGTGCCAGCAGATTAACACGACGGACTGAAGCTTTCTTT.

This sequence joins TRBV6-4 and TRBJ2-3; 14 bases align to TRBD2. Germline CDR1 is MRHNA and CDR2 is SNTAGT. V was pared by 4 bases and J by 3 bases, with 9 bases of the junction left unmatched. The CDR3 runs to 18 residues. For the CDR3, the DNA is TGTGCCAGCAGTGCTCGTCCCGGGACTAGCGGGAGTACAGATACGCAGTATTTT. Translation gives CASSARPGTSGSTDTQYF.

The chain carries TRBV5-6 and TRBJ1-2, with a weak D call TRBD1 (5 bases). This CDR3 has 14 amino acids. The germline CDR1 and CDR2 sequences are SGHDT and YYEEEE. The ends were cut back, 3 bases at V and 7 bases at J, with 16 bases in the middle. The chain's CDR3 is CASSSDKQSGGYTF. The CDR3 DNA sequence: TGTGCCAGCAGCTCGGACAAGCAGTCCGGTGGCTACACCTTC.

The V call is TRBV2, the J call TRBJ2-3; TRBD1 matches at 7 bases. The CDR3 consists of 15 residues. The junction had 4 bases not matched to a gene; V was cut back by 4 bases and J by 0 bases. Germline lookup yields CDR1 SNHLY and CDR2 FYNNEI. CDR3 sequence reads: CASSVLGQSTDTQYF. CDR3 in DNA: TGTGCCAGCAGTGTATTGGGACAGAGCACAGATACGCAGTATTTT.

This clone showed up just once. The chain has TRBV7-8 and TRBJ2-3, with a weak D call TRBD1 (5 bases). The V gene's germline CDR1 is SGHVS and CDR2 FQNEAQ. This CDR3 is 13 amino acids long. V was pared by 3 bases and J by 4 bases, with 8 bases between. CDR3 sequence: CASSFRASDTQYF. The CDR3 DNA reads TGTGCCAGCAGCTTCAGGGCCTCAGATACGCAGTATTTT.

The chain recombines TRBV3-1 (or the pseudogene TRBV3-2) with TRBJ2-2; 7 bases align to TRBD2. The germline gives CDR1 LGHDT, CDR2 YNNKEL (reference sequence). The CDR3 consists of 15 residues. The ends lost 6 bases at V and 7 bases at J; junction bases unmatched: 11. The CDR3 nucleotides read TGTGCCAGCAGGACTCGGGCGGGAGCGGGCGGGGAGCTGTTTTTT. Its protein product is CASRTRAGAGGELFF.

The rearrangement uses TRBV30 and TRBJ1-1; no clear D gene. The ends were cut back, 2 bases at V and 0 bases at J, with 7 bases in the middle. The CDR3 covers 13 residues. The germline CDR1 and CDR2 sequences are GTSNPN and SVGIG (reference sequence). The CDR3 nucleotides read TGTGCCTGGAGTTACGGGGTGAACACTGAAGCTTTCTTT. This gives the protein CAWSYGVNTEAFF.

This sequence joins TRBV4-1 and TRBJ2-3; D unclear. V was cut by 3 bases and J by 2 bases, with 3 bases left in between. The CDR3 has 12 amino acids. Germline values: CDR1 MGHRA, CDR2 YSYEKL. The CDR3 sequence is CASSQYTDTQYF. The CDR3 DNA reads as TGCGCCAGCAGCCAGTACACAGATACGCAGTATTTT.

V and J are TRBV3-1 (or the pseudogene TRBV3-2) and TRBJ1-5, with D tentatively TRBD1 (5 bases). V lost 5 bases to trimming and J lost 7 bases, with 15 bases between them. The germline V gene has CDR1 LGHDT and CDR2 YNNKEL (reference sequence). The CDR3 totals 14 residues. The CDR3 DNA is TGTGCCAGCAGCGAGGTAAGGGGACGGCAGCCCCAGCATTTT. The encoded protein is CASSEVRGRQPQHF.

The chain joins TRBV30 to TRBJ2-1; D is unclear. Trimming shortened V by 1 base and J by 15 bases, and 13 bases separated the two germline ends. The CDR3 contains 11 residues. Germline CDR1 GTSNPN, CDR2 SVGIG (reference sequence). The CDR3 here is CAWSALGLRFF. Here the CDR3 DNA reads TGTGCCTGGAGTGCGTTGGGGTTGAGGTTCTTC.

CDR3 in DNA: TGTGCCAGCAGTGGGGCCGGGGGACAGAAGCCCAATGAAAAACTGTTTTTT. It translates to CASSGAGGQKPNEKLFF. The chain joins TRBV2 to TRBJ1-4; TRBD1 matches 7 bases. V was pared by 4 bases and J by 5 bases, with 13 bases of the junction left unmatched. The CDR3 totals 17 residues. Germline V gene data show CDR1 as SNHLY and CDR2 as FYNNEI.

This clone was detected once. The V gene is TRBV28, the J gene TRBJ2-6, with D possibly being TRBD1 (5 bases). Germline CDR1 and CDR2: MDHEN and SYDVKM. The CDR3 runs 14 residues. Trimming pared 4 bases from V and 2 bases from J, leaving 6 bases between. The CDR3 DNA reads as TGTGCCAGCAGTTCAGGGCCTGGGGCCAACGTCCTGACTTTC. It specifies CASSSGPGANVLTF.

The chain carries TRBV19 and TRBJ2-1, with 7 bases lining up with TRBD1. The V segment lost 1 base and the J segment 10 bases; nucleotides outside the gene matches: 10. Germline CDR1 LNHDA, CDR2 SQIVND (reference sequence). CDR3 length: 15 residues. Here the CDR3 reads CASSIVARDRNEQFF. DNA for the CDR3: TGTGCCAGTAGTATAGTGGCAAGGGACAGAAACGAGCAGTTCTTC. Full variable domain (remainder filled in from reference TRBV19 and TRBJ2-1): DGGITQSPKYLFRKEGQNVTLSCEQNLNHDAMYWYRQDPGQGLRLIYYSQIVNDFQKGDIAEGYSVSREKKESFPLTVTSAQKNPTAFYLCASSIVARDRNEQFFGPGTRLTVL.

The rearrangement uses TRBV19 and TRBJ1-2; D is possibly TRBD1 (5 bases). The CDR3 spans 13 residues. The germline V gene encodes CDR1 LNHDA and CDR2 SQIVND (reference sequence). V was shortened by 6 bases and J by 2 bases, with 10 bases between the two germline ends. The CDR3 here is CASSLRQNYGYTF. The CDR3 DNA reads TGTGCCAGTAGCCTTCGACAGAACTATGGCTACACCTTC.

This chain connects TRBV2 to TRBJ1-4; a weak D match, TRBD1 (5 bases). V was cut by 6 bases and J by 4 bases, with 15 bases left in between. From germline, CDR1 is SNHLY and CDR2 FYNNEI. The CDR3 consists of 15 residues. CDR3 coding DNA: TGTGCCAGCAGGGAAAGACAGAGTCTTAATGAAAAACTGTTTTTT. Amino acid sequence: CASRERQSLNEKLFF.

The chain combines TRBV3-1 (or the pseudogene TRBV3-2) with TRBJ2-3; 11 bases line up with TRBD2. The CDR3 length is 17 residues. Germline V CDR1 and CDR2: LGHDT, YNNKEL (reference sequence). Losses at the gene ends were 1 base for V and 5 bases for J; bases not matched to a gene: 8. DNA for the CDR3: TGTGCCAGCAGCCAAGGAGTAGCGGGAGGGCCGGGAGATACGCAGTATTTT. Protein sequence: CASSQGVAGGPGDTQYF.